These T cell receptor beta chains were read from a single sample in a study of shared clonotypes between healthy human individuals. Assay used: immunoSEQ multiplex PCR; TCRdb lists only in-frame clones, some missing. This sample yields 1,400,000 or so clones, of which around 98.5% are seen a single time; approximately 0.38% belongs to the top ten. What was sequenced was naive CD4+ T cells sorted from blood. These receptors all stem from a man aged 25 to 40 in good health. CDR3s leave out the opening cysteine and the closing phenylalanine or tryptophan.

j_gene: TRBJ2-5
v_gene: TRBV6-5
CDR3aa: ASSYITGGTQETQY

j_gene: TRBJ2-7
v_gene: TRBV6-5
CDR3aa: ATKTGNPYEQY

j_gene: TRBJ1-5
v_gene: TRBV19
CDR3aa: ASSIWGRGRGGNQPQH

j_gene: TRBJ1-4
v_gene: TRBV5-1
CDR3aa: ASSLASGEGEKLF

j_gene: TRBJ2-7
v_gene: TRBV6-4
CDR3aa: ASSDSQNRDSCSYEQY

j_gene: TRBJ2-5
v_gene: TRBV7-9
CDR3aa: ASSPDWQETQY

j_gene: TRBJ2-7
v_gene: TRBV7-3
CDR3aa: ASSLKGGSTYEQY

j_gene: TRBJ2-1
v_gene: TRBV7-9
CDR3aa: ASSRGIYNEQF

j_gene: TRBJ2-5
v_gene: TRBV5-4
CDR3aa: ASSLSAGDETQY

j_gene: TRBJ2-1
v_gene: TRBV11-1
CDR3aa: ASSLVPPGEQF

j_gene: TRBJ2-2
v_gene: TRBV28
CDR3aa: ASRNRAHGAGELF

j_gene: TRBJ1-4
v_gene: TRBV29-1
CDR3aa: SVEGDFEKLF

j_gene: TRBJ2-7
v_gene: TRBV4-1
CDR3aa: ASSQEVVSITSLYEQY

j_gene: TRBJ1-1
v_gene: TRBV6-5
CDR3aa: ASSYRSGTEAF